This T cell receptor beta chain came from a study of blood T cells in healthy people across ages. Total RNA extracted from each sample amounted to at least 6 micrograms. Trimming stripped 1 base from V and 13 bases from J, with 23 bases between. The CDR3 has 16 residues. Germline V gene sequence: CDR1 SGHTA, CDR2 FQGNSA. In its sample, this clonotype was seen a few times. Its antigen is unknown. The authors ran a second PCR of roughly 6 to 12 cycles using a sample-barcoded 5' primer and a J-beta primer mix. A single record per CDR3 protein comes from TCRdb applying MiXCR to the 5' RACE reads. The data show approximately 810,000 distinct CDR3 sequences, with about 30% seen just once and approximately 15% held by the top ten. Study results and limitations: Diversity of TCR beta per million T cells declined in a roughly linear way with age. Relative to aged donors, long-lived donors carried more naive CD4+ cells and displayed higher diversity.

The receptor's source is a woman older than 75 in good health. The chain recombines TRBV7-2 with TRBJ2-1; tentative D call: TRBD2 (6 bases). The sample comprised blood. CDR3 nucleotides: TGTGCCAGCAGCTTAGGATGGCCTAGCCCTCGGGAGACCCAGTTCTTC. Its protein is CASSLGWPSPRETQFF.